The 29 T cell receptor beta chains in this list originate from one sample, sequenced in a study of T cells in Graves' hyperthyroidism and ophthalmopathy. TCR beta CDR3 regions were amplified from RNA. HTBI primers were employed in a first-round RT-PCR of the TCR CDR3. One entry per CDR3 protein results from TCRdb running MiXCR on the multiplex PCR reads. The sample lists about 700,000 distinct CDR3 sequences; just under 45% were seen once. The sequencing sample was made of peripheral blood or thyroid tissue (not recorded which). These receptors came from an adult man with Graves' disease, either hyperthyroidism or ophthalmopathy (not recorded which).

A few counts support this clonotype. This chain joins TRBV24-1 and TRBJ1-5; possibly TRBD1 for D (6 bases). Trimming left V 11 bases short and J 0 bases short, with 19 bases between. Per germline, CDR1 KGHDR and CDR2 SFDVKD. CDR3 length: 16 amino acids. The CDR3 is CASSPDRRYSNQPQHF. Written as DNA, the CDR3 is TGTGCCAGCAGCCCCGACAGGCGATATAGCAATCAGCCCCAGCATTTT.

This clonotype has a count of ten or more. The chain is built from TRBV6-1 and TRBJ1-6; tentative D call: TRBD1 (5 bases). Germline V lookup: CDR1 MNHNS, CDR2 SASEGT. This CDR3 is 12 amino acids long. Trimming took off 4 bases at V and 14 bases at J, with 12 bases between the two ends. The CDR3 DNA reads TGTGCCAGCAGTGTCGACGGCAGGGCCCTCCACTTT. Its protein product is CASSVDGRALHF.

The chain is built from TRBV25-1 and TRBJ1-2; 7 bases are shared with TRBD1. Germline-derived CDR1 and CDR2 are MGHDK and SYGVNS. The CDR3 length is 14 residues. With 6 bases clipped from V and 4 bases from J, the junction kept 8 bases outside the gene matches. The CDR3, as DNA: TGTGCCAGCAGAGGGGACAGAAGAATCTATGGCTACACCTTC. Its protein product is CASRGDRRIYGYTF.

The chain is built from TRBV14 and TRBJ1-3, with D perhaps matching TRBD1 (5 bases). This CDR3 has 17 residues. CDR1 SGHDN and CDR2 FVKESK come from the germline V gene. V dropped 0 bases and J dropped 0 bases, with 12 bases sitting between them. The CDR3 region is CASSQESGLSSGNTIYF. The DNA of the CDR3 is TGTGCCAGCAGCCAAGAGTCGGGGCTGAGCTCTGGAAACACCATATATTTT.

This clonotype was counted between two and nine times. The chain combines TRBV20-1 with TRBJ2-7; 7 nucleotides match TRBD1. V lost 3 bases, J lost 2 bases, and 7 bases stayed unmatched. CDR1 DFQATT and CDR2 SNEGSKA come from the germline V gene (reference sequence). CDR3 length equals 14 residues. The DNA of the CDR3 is TGCAGTGCTAGTCTCGAAACAGGGGCCTACGAGCAGTACTTC. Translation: CSASLETGAYEQYF.

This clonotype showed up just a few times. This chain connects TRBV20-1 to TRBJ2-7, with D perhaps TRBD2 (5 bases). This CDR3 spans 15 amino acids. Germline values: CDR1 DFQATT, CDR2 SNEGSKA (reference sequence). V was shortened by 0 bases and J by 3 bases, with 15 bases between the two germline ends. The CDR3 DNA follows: TGCAGTGCTAGAGATCTGTCCGGGGAAAACTACGAGCAGTACTTC. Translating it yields CSARDLSGENYEQYF.

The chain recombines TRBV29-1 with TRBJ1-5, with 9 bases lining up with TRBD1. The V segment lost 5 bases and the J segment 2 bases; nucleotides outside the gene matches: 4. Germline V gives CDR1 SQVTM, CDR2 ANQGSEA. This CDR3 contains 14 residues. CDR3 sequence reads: CSVRGQGGNQPQHF. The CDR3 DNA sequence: TGCAGCGTTCGGGGACAGGGTGGCAATCAGCCCCAGCATTTT.

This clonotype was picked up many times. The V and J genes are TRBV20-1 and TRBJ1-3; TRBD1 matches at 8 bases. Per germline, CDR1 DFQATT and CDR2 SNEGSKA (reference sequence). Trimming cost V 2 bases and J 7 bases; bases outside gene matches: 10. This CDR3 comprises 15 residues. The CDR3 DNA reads TGCAGTGCTAGACGTGCAGGGGGCTTTGGCAACACCATATATTTT. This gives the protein CSARRAGGFGNTIYF.

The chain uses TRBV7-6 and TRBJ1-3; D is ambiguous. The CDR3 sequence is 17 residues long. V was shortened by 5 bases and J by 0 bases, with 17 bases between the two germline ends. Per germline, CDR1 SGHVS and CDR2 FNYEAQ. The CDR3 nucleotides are TGTGCCAGCAGCCTACCCGGCAGTCTCCCCTCTGGAAACACCATATATTTT. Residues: CASSLPGSLPSGNTIYF.

The CDR3 nucleotides are TGCAGCGCTGGGGACCGATTTAATTCACCCCTCCACTTT. This encodes CSAGDRFNSPLHF. This sequence joins TRBV29-1 and TRBJ1-6, with D perhaps matching TRBD1 (5 bases). Germline CDR1 and CDR2: SQVTM and ANQGSEA. The CDR3 runs 13 residues. Trimming pared 7 bases from V and 6 bases from J, leaving 13 bases between.

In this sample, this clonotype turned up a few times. CDR3 amino acids: CAISRTGGDEKLFF. DNA for the CDR3: TGTGCCATCAGTCGGACAGGGGGCGATGAAAAACTGTTTTTT. The V call is TRBV10-3, the J call TRBJ1-4, with 11 bases fitting TRBD1. Germline CDR1 reads ENHRY; CDR2 reads SYGVKD. Trimming removed 5 bases from V and 6 bases from J; junction bases left unmatched: 2. The CDR3 has 14 amino acids.

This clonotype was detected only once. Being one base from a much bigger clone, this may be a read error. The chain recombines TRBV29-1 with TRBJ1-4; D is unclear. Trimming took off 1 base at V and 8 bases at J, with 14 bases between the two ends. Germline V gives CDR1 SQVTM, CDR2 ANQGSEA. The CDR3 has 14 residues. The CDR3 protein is CSVEGPGVGEKLFF. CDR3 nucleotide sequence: TGCAGCGTTGAAGGTCCCGGGGTAGGGGAAAAACTGTTTTTT.

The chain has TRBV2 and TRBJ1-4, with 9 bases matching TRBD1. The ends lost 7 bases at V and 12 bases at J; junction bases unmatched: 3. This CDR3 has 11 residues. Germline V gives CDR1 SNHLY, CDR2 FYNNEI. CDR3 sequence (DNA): TGTGCCAGCAAGGGACAGGGCCAACTGTTTTTT. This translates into CASKGQGQLFF.

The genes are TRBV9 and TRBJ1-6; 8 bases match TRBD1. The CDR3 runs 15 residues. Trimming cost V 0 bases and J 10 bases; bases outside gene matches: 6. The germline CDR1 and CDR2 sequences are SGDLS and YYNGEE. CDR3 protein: CASSVGGQGRSPLHF. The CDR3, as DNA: TGTGCCAGCAGCGTAGGCGGACAGGGAAGATCACCCCTCCACTTT. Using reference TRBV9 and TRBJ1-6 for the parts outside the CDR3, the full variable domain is DSGVTQTPKHLITATGQRVTLRCSPRSGDLSVYWYQQSLDQGLQFLIQYYNGEERAKGNILERFSAQQFPDLHSELNLSSLELGDSALYFCASSVGGQGRSPLHFGNGTRLTVT.

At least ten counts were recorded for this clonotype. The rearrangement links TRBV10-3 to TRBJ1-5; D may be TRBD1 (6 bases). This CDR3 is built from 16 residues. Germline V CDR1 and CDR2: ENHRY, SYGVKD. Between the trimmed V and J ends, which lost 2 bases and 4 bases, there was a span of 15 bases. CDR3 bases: TGTGCCATCAGTGAGGGGGACATGCCTGGGAATCAGCCCCAGCATTTT. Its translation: CAISEGDMPGNQPQHF.

The CDR3 nucleotides read TGTGCCACCAGTGATGGAACAGGGAACTATGGCTACACCTTC. Its translation: CATSDGTGNYGYTF. The chain carries TRBV24-1 and TRBJ1-2; D might be TRBD1 (6 bases). There are 14 residues in the CDR3. Between the trimmed V and J ends, which lost 3 bases and 2 bases, there was a span of 9 bases. Looked up from germline, CDR1 is KGHDR and CDR2 is SFDVKD.

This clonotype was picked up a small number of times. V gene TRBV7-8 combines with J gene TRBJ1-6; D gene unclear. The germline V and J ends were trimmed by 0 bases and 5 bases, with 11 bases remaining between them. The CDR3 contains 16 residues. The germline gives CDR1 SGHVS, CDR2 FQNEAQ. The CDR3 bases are TGTGCCAGCAGCTTAGCAAGTTTCGGGGATAATTCACCCCTCCACTTT. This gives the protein CASSLASFGDNSPLHF. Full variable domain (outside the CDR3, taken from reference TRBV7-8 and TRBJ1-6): GAGVSQSPRYKVAKRGQDVALRCDPISGHVSLFWYQQALGQGPEFLTYFQNEAQLDKSGLPSDRFFAERPEGSVSTLKIQRTQQEDSAVYLCASSLASFGDNSPLHFGNGTRLTVT.

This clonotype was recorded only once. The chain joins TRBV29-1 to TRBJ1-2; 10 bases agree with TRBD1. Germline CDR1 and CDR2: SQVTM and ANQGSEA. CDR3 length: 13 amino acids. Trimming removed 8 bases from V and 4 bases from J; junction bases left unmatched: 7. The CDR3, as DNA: TGCAGCTCATCGACAGGGGGCGCCTATGGCTACACCTTC. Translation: CSSSTGGAYGYTF.

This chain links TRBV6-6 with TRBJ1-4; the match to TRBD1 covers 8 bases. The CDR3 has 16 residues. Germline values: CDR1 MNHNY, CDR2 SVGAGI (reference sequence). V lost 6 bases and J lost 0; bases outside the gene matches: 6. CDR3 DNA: TGTGCCAGCAGCATTACAGGGGGGCCAACTAATGAAAAACTGTTTTTT. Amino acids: CASSITGGPTNEKLFF.

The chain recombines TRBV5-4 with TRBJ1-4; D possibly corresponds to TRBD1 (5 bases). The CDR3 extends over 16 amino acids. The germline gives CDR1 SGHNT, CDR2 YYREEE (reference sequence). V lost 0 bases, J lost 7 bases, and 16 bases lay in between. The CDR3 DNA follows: TGTGCCAGCAGCTTGGTTGGGTCAGGGTGGAGTGAAAAACTGTTTTTT. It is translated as CASSLVGSGWSEKLFF.

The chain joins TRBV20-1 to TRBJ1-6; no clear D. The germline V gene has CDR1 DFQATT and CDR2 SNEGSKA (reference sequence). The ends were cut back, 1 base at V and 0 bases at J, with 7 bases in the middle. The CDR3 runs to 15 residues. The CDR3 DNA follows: TGCAGTGCTAGAGTAGTGAGCTCCTATAATTCACCCCTCCACTTT. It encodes CSARVVSSYNSPLHF.

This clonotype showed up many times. The CDR3 sequence: CSVEINYGYTF. DNA for the CDR3: TGCAGCGTTGAGATCAACTATGGCTACACCTTC. The rearrangement uses TRBV29-1 and TRBJ1-2; D is unresolved. V lost 3 bases and J lost 2, with 4 bases in between. Germline-derived CDR1 and CDR2 are SQVTM and ANQGSEA. This CDR3 contains 11 residues.

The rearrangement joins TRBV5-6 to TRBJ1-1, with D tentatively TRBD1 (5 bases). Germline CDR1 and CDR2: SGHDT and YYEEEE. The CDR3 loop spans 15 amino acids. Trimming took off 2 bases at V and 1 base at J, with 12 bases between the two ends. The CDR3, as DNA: TGTGCCAGCAGCTTCTACGGGACGGCGAACACTGAAGCTTTCTTT. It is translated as CASSFYGTANTEAFF.

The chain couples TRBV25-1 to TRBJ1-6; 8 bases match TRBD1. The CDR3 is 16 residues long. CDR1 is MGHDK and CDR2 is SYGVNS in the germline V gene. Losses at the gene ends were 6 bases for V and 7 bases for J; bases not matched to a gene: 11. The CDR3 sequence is CASRDLTGAENSPLHF. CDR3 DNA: TGTGCCAGCAGAGATTTGACAGGGGCCGAAAATTCACCCCTCCACTTT. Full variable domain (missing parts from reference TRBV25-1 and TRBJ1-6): EADIYQTPRYLVIGTGKKITLECSQTMGHDKMYWYQQDPGMELHLIHYSYGVNSTEKGDLSSESTVSRIRTEHFPLTLESARPSHTSQYLCASRDLTGAENSPLHFGNGTRLTVT.

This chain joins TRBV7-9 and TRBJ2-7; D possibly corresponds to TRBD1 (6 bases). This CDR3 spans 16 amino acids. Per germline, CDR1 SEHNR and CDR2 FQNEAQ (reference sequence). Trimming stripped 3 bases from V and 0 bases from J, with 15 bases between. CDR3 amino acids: CASSFPPGHGSYEQYF. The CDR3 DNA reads TGTGCCAGCAGCTTCCCCCCGGGACACGGCTCCTACGAGCAGTACTTC.

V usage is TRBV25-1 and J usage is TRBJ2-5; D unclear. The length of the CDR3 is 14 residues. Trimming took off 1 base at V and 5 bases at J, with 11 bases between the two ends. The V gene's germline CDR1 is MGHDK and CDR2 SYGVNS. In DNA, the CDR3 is TGTGCCAGCAGTGAATGGGGAAGGCAGGAGACCCAGTACTTC. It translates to CASSEWGRQETQYF.

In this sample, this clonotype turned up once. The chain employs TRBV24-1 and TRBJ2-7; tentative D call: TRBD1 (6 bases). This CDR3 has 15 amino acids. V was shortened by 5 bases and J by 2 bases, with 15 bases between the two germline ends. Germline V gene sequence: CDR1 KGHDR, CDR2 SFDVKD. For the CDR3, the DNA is TGTGCCACCAGTGTCTCAGGGGTCCACCCCTACGAGCAGTACTTC. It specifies CATSVSGVHPYEQYF.

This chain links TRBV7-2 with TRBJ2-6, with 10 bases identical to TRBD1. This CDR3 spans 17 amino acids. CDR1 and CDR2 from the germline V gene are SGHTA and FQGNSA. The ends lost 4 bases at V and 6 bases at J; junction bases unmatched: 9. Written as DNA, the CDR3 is TGTGCCAGCAGCTCGTTCGGGACAGGGGCCCAGGCCAACGTCCTGACTTTC. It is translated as CASSSFGTGAQANVLTF.

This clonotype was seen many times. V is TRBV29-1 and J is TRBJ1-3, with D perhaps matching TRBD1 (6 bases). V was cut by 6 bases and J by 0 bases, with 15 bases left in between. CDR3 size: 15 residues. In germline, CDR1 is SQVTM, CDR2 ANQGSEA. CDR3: CSVTKDSSSGNTIYF. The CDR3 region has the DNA TGCAGCGTGACGAAGGACAGTAGCTCTGGAAACACCATATATTTT. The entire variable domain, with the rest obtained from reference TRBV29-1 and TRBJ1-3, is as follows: SAVISQKPSRDICQRGTSLTIQCQVDSQVTMMFWYRQQPGQSLTLIATANQGSEATYESGFVIDKFPISRPNLTFSTLTVSNMSPEDSSIYLCSVTKDSSSGNTIYFGEGSWLTVV.